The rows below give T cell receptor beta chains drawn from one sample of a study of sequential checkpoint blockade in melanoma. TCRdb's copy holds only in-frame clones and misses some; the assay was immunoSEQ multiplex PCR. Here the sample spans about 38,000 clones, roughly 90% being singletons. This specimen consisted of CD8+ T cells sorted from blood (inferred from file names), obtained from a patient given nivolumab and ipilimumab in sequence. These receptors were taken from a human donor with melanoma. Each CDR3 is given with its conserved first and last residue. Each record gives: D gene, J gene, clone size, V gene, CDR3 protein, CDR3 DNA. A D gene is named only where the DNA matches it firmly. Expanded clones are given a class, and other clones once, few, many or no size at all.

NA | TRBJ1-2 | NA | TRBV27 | CASRIRGNYYGYTF | TGTGCCAGCAGAATACGGGGGAACTACTATGGCTACACCTTC
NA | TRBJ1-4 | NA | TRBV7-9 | CASSLRQSATNEKLFF | TGTGCCAGCAGCTTAAGACAGTCTGCAACTAATGAAAAACTGTTTTTT
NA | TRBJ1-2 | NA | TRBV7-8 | CASSLLQGLEIIYGYTF | TGTGCCAGCAGCTTATTACAGGGCCTAGAAATCATCTATGGCTACACCTTC
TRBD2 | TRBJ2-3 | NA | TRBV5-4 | CASSLERLAGFTDTQYF | TGTGCCAGCAGCTTGGAGCGTCTAGCGGGATTCACAGATACGCAGTATTTT
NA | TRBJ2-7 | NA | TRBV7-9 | CASSSSESSYEQYF | TGTGCCAGCAGCTCCAGCGAGAGCTCCTACGAGCAGTACTTC
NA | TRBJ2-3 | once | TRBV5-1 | CASSLAYTREDTQYF | TGCGCCAGCAGCTTGGCCTATACTAGGGAAGATACGCAGTATTTT
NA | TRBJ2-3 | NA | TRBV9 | CASSAMTDTQYF | TGTGCCAGCAGCGCCATGACTGATACGCAGTATTTT
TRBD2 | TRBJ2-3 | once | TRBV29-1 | CSVGTSPGLAFPDTQYF | TGCAGCGTCGGTACCTCCCCGGGACTAGCTTTCCCAGATACGCAGTATTTT
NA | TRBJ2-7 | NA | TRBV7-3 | CASSLWGGSHEQYF | TGTGCCAGCAGCTTATGGGGAGGCTCCCACGAGCAGTACTTC
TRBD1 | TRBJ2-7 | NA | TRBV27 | CASSLFPGTVSYEQYF | TGTGCCAGCAGTTTATTCCCCGGGACAGTATCCTACGAGCAGTACTTC
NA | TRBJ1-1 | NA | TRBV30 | CAWSVPGVVTEAFF | TGTGCCTGGAGTGTACCAGGGGTGGTCACTGAAGCTTTCTTT
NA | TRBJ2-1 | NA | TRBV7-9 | CASTMSGSSYNEQFF | TGTGCCAGCACCATGAGCGGAAGCTCCTACAATGAGCAGTTCTTC
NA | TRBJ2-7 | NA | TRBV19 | CASSGSGREQYF | TGTGCCAGTAGTGGGAGCGGGCGAGAGCAGTACTTC
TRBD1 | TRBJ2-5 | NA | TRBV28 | CASRPTRGPETQYF | TGTGCCAGCAGACCCACCAGGGGGCCAGAGACCCAGTACTTC
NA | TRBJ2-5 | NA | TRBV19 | CASSTGVPQETQYF | TGTGCCAGTAGTACGGGAGTACCCCAAGAGACCCAGTACTTC
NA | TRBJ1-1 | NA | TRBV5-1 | CASSWRAENTEAFF | TGCGCCAGCAGCTGGCGGGCAGAGAACACTGAAGCTTTCTTT
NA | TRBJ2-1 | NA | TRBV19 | CASSMGGPNEQFF | TGTGCCAGTAGTATGGGGGGTCCCAATGAGCAGTTCTTC